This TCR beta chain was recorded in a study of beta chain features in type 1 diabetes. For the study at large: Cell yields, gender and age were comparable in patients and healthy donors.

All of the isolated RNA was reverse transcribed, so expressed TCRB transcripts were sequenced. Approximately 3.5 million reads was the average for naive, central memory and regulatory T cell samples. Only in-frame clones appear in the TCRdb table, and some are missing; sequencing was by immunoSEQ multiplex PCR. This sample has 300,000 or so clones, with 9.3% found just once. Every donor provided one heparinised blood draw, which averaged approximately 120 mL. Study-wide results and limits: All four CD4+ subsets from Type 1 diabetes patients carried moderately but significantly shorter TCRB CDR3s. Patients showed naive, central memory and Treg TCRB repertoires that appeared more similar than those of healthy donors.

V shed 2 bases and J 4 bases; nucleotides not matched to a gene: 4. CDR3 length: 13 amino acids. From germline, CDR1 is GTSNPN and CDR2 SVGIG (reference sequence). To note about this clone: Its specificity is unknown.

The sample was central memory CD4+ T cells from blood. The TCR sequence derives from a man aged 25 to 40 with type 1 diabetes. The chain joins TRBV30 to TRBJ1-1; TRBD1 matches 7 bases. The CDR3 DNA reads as TGTGCCTGGAGTAGACAGGGAACCACTGAAGCTTTCTTT. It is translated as CAWSRQGTTEAFF.